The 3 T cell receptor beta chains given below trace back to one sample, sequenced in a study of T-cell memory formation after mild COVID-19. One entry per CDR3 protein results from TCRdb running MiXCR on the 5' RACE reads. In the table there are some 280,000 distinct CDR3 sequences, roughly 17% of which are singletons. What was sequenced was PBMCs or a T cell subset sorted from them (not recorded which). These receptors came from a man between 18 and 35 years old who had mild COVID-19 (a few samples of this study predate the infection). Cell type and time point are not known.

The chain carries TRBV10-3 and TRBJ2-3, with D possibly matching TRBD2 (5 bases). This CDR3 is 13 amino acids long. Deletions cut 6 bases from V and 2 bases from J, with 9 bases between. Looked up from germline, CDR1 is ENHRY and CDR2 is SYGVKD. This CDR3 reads CAIRDSITDTQYF. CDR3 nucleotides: TGTGCCATCAGGGACTCCATCACAGATACGCAGTATTTT.

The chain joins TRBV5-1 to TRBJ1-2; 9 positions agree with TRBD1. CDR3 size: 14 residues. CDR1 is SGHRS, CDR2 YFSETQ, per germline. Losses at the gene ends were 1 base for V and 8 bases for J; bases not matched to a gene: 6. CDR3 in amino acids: CASSLLGTGLGYTF. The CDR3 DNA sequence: TGCGCCAGCAGCTTGCTGGGGACAGGGTTAGGCTACACCTTC.

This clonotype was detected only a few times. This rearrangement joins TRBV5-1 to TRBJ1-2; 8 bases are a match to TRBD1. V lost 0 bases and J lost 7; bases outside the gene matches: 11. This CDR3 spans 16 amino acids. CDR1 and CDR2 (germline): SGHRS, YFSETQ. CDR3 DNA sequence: TGCGCCAGCAGCTTGGAAGCCGGGACAGGATTAGGTGGCTACACCTTC. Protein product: CASSLEAGTGLGGYTF.